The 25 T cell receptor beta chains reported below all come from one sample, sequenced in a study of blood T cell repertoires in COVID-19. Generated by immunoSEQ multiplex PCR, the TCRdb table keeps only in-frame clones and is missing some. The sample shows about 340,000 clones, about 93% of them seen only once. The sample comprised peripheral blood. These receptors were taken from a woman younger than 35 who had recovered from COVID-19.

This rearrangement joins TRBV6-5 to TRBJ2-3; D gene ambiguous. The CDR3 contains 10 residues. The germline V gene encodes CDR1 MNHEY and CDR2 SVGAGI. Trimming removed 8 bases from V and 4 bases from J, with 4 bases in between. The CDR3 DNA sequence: TGTGCCAGCTTCGCAGATACGCAGTATTTT. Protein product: CASFADTQYF.

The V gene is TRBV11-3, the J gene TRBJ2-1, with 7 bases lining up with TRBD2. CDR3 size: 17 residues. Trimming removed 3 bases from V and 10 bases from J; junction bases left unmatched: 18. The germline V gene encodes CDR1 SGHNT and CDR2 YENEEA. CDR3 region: CASSLGLGTTIRREQFF. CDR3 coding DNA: TGTGCCAGCAGCTTGGGGTTAGGGACTACCATAAGGAGGGAGCAGTTCTTC.

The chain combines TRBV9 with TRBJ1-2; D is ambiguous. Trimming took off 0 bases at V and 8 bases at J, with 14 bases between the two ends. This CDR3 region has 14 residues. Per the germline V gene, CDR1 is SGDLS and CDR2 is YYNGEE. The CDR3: CASSVAAGESGYTF. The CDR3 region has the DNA TGTGCCAGCAGCGTAGCTGCAGGCGAGAGCGGCTACACCTTC.

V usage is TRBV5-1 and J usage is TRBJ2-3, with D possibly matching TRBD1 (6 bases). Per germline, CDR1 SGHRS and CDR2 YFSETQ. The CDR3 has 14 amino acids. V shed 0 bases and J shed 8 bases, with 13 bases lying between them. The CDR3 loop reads CASSLDQGKGTQYF. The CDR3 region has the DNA TGCGCCAGCAGCTTGGATCAGGGGAAAGGTACGCAGTATTTT.

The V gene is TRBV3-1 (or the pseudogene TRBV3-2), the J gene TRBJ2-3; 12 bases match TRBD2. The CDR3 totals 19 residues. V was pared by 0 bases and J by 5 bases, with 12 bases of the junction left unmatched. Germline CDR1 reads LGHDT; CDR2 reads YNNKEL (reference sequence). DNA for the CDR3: TGTGCCAGCAGCCAAGATCCCTTCCTAGCGGGAGGGCCTGGAGATACGCAGTATTTT. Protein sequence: CASSQDPFLAGGPGDTQYF.

This CDR3 is CASSLGVQRTEAFF. CDR3 nucleotide sequence: TGCGCCAGCAGCTTAGGGGTCCAGAGGACTGAAGCTTTCTTT. The chain has TRBV5-1 and TRBJ1-1; perhaps TRBD1 as D (5 bases). Per germline, CDR1 SGHRS and CDR2 YFSETQ. The CDR3 is 14 amino acids. With 2 bases removed from V and 5 bases from J, the gap between germline ends came to 13 bases. The full variable domain, with the rest looked up from reference TRBV5-1 and TRBJ1-1, is KAGVTQTPRYLIKTRGQQVTLSCSPISGHRSVSWYQQTPGQGLQFLFEYFSETQRNKGNFPGRFSGRQFSNSRSEMNVSTLELGDSALYLCASSLGVQRTEAFFGQGTRLTVV.

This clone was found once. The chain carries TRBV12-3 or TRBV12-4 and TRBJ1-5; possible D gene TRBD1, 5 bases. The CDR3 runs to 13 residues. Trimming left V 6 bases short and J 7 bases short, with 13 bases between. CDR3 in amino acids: CASRRGGTQPQHF. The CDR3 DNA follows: TGTGCCAGCAGGCGTGGGGGGACCCAGCCCCAGCATTTT.

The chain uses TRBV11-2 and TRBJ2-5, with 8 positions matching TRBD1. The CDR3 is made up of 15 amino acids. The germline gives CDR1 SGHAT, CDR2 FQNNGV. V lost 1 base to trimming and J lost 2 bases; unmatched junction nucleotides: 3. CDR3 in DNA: TGTGCCAGCAGCTTAGGGGGGACAGGTCAAGAGACCCAGTACTTC. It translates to CASSLGGTGQETQYF.

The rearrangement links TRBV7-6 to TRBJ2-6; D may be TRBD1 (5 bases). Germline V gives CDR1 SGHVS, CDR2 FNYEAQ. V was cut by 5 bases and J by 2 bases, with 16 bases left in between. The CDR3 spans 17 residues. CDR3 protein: CASSDSYRGTGANVLTF. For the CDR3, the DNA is TGTGCCAGCAGCGACAGTTATAGGGGCACTGGGGCCAACGTCCTGACTTTC.

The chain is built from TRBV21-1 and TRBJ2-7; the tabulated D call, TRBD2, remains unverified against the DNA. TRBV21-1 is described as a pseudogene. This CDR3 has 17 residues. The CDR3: CASSIPEVSGSSYEQYV. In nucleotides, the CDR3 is TGTGCCAGCAGTATACCGGAGGTTAGCGGGAGCTCCTACGAGCAGTACGTC.

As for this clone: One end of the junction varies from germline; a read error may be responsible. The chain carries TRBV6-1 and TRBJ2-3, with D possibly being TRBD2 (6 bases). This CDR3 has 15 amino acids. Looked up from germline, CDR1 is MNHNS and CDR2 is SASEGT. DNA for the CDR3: TGTGCCAGCAGAGAAGGACTACCGTTTAGGGATACGCAGTATTTT. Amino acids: CASREGLPFRDTQYF.

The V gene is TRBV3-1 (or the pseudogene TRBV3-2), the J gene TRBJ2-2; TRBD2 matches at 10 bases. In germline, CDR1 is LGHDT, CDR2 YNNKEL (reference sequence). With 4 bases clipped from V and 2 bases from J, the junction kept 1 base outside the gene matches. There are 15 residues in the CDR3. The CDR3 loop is CASSPLAGNTGELFF. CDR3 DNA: TGTGCCAGCAGCCCACTAGCGGGAAACACCGGGGAGCTGTTTTTT.

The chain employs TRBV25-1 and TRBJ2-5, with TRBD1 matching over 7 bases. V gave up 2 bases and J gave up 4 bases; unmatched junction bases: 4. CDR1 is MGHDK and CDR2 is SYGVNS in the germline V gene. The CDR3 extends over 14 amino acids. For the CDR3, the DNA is TGTGCCAGCAGTGAACGACGACAGGGAGAGACCCAGTACTTC. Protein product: CASSERRQGETQYF.

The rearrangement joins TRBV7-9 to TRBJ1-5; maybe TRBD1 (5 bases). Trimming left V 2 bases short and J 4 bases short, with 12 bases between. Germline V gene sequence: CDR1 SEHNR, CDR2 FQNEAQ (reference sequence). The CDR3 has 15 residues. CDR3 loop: CASSLSPGRNQPQHF. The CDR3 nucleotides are TGTGCCAGCAGCTTATCACCAGGGCGGAATCAGCCCCAGCATTTT.

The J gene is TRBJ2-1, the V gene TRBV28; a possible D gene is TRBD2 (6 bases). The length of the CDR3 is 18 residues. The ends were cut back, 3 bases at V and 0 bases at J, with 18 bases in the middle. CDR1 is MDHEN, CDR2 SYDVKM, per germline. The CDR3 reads CASSFPVLADVSYNEQFF. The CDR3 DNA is TGTGCCAGCAGTTTTCCTGTACTAGCTGATGTCTCCTACAATGAGCAGTTCTTC.

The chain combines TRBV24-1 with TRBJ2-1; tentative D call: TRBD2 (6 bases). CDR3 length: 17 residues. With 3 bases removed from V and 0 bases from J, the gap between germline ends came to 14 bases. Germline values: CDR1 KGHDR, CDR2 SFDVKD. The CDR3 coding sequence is TGTGCCACCAGTGATCAAGGGAGCGGGTTCTCCTACAATGAGCAGTTCTTC. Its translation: CATSDQGSGFSYNEQFF.

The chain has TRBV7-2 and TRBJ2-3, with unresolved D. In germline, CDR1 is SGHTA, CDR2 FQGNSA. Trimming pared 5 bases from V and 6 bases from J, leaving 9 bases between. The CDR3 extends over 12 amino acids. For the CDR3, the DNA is TGTGCCAGCAGCCTGGCGGCGGATACGCAGTATTTT. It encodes CASSLAADTQYF. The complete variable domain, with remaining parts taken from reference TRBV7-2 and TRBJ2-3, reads GAGVSQSPSNKVTEKGKDVELRCDPISGHTALYWYRQSLGQGLEFLIYFQGNSAPDKSGLPSDRFSAERTGGSVSTLTIQRTQQEDSAVYLCASSLAADTQYFGPGTRLTVL.

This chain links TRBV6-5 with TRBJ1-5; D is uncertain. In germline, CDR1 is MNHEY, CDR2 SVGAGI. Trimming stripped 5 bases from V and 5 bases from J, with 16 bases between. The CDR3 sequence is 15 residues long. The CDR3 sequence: CASSTRWSVDQPQHF. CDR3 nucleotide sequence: TGTGCCAGCAGTACAAGGTGGAGTGTTGATCAGCCCCAGCATTTT.

In DNA form, the CDR3 reads TGCAGCGGCGACAGAATGGATACGCAGTATTTT. Translated, it gives CSGDRMDTQYF. The V gene is TRBV29-1, the J gene TRBJ2-3; a weak D match, TRBD1 (5 bases). Per the germline V gene, CDR1 is SQVTM and CDR2 is ANQGSEA. Trimming cost V 7 bases and J 6 bases, with 11 bases left between them. The CDR3 is 11 amino acids.

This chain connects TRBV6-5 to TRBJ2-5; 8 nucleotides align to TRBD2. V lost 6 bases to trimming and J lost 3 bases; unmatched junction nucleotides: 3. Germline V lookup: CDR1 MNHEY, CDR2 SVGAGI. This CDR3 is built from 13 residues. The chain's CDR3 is CASRVLAEETQYF. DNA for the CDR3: TGTGCCAGCAGGGTACTAGCGGAAGAGACCCAGTACTTC.

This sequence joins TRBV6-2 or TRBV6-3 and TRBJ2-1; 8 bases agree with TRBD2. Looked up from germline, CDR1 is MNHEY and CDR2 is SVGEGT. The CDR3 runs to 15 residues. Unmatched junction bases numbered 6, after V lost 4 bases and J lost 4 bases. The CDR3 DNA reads TGTGCCAGCAGTTGGGCCGCGGGGGGTTACAATGAGCAGTTCTTC. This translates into CASSWAAGGYNEQFF.

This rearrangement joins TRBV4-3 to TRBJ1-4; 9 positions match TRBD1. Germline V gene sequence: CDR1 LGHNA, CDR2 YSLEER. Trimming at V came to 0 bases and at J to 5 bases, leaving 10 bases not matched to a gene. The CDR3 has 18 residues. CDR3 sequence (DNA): TGCGCCAGCAGCCAAGATACCGGGTCCGGGACAGGGAATGAAAAACTGTTTTTT. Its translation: CASSQDTGSGTGNEKLFF.

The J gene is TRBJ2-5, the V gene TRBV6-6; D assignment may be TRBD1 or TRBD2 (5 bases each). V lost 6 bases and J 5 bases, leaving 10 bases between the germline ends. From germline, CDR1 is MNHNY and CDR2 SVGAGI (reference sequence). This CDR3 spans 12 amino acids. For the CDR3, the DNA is TGTGCCAGCAGCCGAGGGGCTGAGACCCAGTACTTC. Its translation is CASSRGAETQYF.

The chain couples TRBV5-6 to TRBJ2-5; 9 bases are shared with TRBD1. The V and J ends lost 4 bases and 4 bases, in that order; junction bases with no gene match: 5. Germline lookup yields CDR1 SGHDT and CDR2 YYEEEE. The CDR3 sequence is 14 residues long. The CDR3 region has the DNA TGTGCCAGCAGCCAGTGGGACAGGGTAGAGACCCAGTACTTC. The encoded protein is CASSQWDRVETQYF.

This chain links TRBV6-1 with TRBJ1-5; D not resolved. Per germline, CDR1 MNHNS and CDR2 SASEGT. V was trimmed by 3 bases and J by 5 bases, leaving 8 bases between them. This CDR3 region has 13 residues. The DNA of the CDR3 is TGTGCCAGCAGTGAGTACGGTGATCAGCCCCAGCATTTT. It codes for CASSEYGDQPQHF.